This is a list of T cell receptor beta chains from one sample in a study of early T cells in non-severe SARS-CoV-2 infection. MiXCR, applied by TCRdb to the 5' RACE reads, yields one record per CDR3 protein. The table has some 21,000 distinct CDR3 sequences, less than 5.5% seen once. Specimen: whole blood. These receptor sequences come from an adult who was a healthcare worker with PCR-confirmed SARS-CoV-2 infection or an uninfected control (not recorded which). Each CDR3 is given with its conserved first and last residue. Fields, in order: D gene, J gene, V gene, CDR3 protein. The D gene is left open where the match is weak.

d_call: -
j_call: TRBJ1-5
v_call: TRBV6-2/TRBV6-3
cdr3_aa: CASSYLSSNSNQPQHF

d_call: TRBD1
j_call: TRBJ1-4
v_call: TRBV29-1
cdr3_aa: CSVEFLDRDEKLFF

d_call: TRBD1
j_call: TRBJ2-1
v_call: TRBV9
cdr3_aa: CASRGGPEDEQFF

d_call: -
j_call: TRBJ2-7
v_call: TRBV2
cdr3_aa: CASSVTAYEQYF

d_call: TRBD2
j_call: TRBJ2-3
v_call: TRBV7-8
cdr3_aa: CASSPGTSSDTQYF

d_call: -
j_call: TRBJ2-2
v_call: TRBV28
cdr3_aa: CASRKGPGLYTGELFF

d_call: -
j_call: TRBJ2-5
v_call: TRBV27
cdr3_aa: CASSKRTERETQYF

d_call: -
j_call: TRBJ2-4
v_call: TRBV6-2/TRBV6-3
cdr3_aa: CASSQKAKNIQYF

d_call: TRBD2
j_call: TRBJ2-5
v_call: TRBV5-1
cdr3_aa: CASSRGGAVETQYF

d_call: -
j_call: TRBJ2-1
v_call: TRBV6-2/TRBV6-3
cdr3_aa: CASSYQGNPYNEQFF

d_call: -
j_call: TRBJ1-1
v_call: TRBV18
cdr3_aa: CASSTSDPEAFF

d_call: TRBD1
j_call: TRBJ1-4
v_call: TRBV5-8
cdr3_aa: CASSSTGAPDEKLFF

d_call: -
j_call: TRBJ2-5
v_call: TRBV5-4
cdr3_aa: CASSPTDTQETQYF

d_call: -
j_call: TRBJ2-1
v_call: TRBV4-3
cdr3_aa: CASSQGGARSSYNEQFF

d_call: -
j_call: TRBJ1-4
v_call: TRBV7-9
cdr3_aa: CARTRQRRNEKLFF

d_call: -
j_call: TRBJ1-1
v_call: TRBV29-1
cdr3_aa: CSVDRFTEAFF

d_call: -
j_call: TRBJ1-5
v_call: TRBV19
cdr3_aa: CASSIEGGNQPQHF

d_call: -
j_call: TRBJ1-2
v_call: TRBV4-3
cdr3_aa: CASSPEIGDYGYTF

d_call: -
j_call: TRBJ2-1
v_call: TRBV6-6
cdr3_aa: CASSYVGNEQFF

d_call: TRBD1
j_call: TRBJ1-6
v_call: TRBV7-2
cdr3_aa: CASSFRPGTGGGSPLHF

d_call: TRBD2
j_call: TRBJ2-2
v_call: TRBV14
cdr3_aa: CASSPLTSGRTTGELFF

d_call: TRBD1
j_call: TRBJ1-1
v_call: TRBV10-3
cdr3_aa: CATRTGLGAEAFF

d_call: -
j_call: TRBJ2-5
v_call: TRBV20-1
cdr3_aa: CSVPRGGETQYF

d_call: -
j_call: TRBJ2-3
v_call: TRBV4-3
cdr3_aa: CASSLRTPPQSDTQYF

d_call: -
j_call: TRBJ2-3
v_call: TRBV19
cdr3_aa: CASSIEGGLSTDTQYF

d_call: -
j_call: TRBJ2-3
v_call: TRBV20-1
cdr3_aa: CSAAESPLTDTQYF

d_call: -
j_call: TRBJ2-3
v_call: TRBV7-3
cdr3_aa: CASSLRGPRSGSTDTQYF

d_call: TRBD2
j_call: TRBJ2-1
v_call: TRBV24-1
cdr3_aa: CATSDLPTLAGGRVEQFF

d_call: -
j_call: TRBJ2-1
v_call: TRBV20-1
cdr3_aa: CSARSASSQTNEQFF